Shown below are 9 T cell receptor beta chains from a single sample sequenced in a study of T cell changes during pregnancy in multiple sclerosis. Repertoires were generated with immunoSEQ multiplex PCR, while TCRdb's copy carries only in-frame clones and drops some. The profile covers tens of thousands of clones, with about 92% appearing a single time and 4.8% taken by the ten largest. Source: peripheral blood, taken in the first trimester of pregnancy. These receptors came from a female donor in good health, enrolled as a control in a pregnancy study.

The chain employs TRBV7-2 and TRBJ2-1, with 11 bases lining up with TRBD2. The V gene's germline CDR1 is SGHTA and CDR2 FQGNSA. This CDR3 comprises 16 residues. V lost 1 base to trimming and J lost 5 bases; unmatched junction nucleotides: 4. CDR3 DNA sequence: TGTGCCAGCAGCTTAGTAGGGACTAGCGGTAACAATGAGCAGTTCTTC. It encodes CASSLVGTSGNNEQFF.

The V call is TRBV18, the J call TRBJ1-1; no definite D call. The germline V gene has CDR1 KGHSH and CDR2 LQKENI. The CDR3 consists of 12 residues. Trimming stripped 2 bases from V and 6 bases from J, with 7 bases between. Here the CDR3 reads CASSPLYSEAFF. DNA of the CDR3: TGTGCCAGCTCACCATTGTATTCTGAAGCTTTCTTT.

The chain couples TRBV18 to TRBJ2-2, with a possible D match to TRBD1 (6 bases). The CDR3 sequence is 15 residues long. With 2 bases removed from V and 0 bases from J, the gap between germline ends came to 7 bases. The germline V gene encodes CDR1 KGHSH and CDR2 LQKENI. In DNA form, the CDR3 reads TGTGCCAGCTCACCAGACAGGTCGAACACCGGGGAGCTGTTTTTT. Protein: CASSPDRSNTGELFF.

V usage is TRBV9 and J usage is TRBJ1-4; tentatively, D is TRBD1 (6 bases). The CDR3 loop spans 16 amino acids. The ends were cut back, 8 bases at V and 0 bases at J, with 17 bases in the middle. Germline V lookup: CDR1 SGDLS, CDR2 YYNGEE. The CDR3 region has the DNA TGTGCCAGTGCTACGGGGGGCACAACAACTAATGAAAAACTGTTTTTT. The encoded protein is CASATGGTTTNEKLFF.

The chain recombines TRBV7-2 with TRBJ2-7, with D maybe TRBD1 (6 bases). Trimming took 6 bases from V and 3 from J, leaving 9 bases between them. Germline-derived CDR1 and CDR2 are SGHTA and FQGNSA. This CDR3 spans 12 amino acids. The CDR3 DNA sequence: TGTGCCAGCAGGTTGGACAGCTACGAGCAGTACTTC. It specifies CASRLDSYEQYF.

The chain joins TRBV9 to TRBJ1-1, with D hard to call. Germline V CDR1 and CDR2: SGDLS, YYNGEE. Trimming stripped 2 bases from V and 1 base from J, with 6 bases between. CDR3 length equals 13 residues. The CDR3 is CASSVRGNTEAFF. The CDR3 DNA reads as TGTGCCAGCAGCGTGCGGGGGAACACTGAAGCTTTCTTT.

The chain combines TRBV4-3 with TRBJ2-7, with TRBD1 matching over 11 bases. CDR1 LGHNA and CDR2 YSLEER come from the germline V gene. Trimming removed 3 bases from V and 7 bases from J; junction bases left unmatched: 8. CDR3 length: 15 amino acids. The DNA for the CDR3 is TGCGCCAGCAGCCAGGACCACGGGACAGGGGGTGAGCAGTACTTC. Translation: CASSQDHGTGGEQYF.

CDR3 DNA: TGTGCCAGCAGCTGGCCCGGGACAGGCGCCCGCGAGCAGTACTTC. Amino acids: CASSWPGTGAREQYF. The chain recombines TRBV5-5 with TRBJ2-7, with 8 bases fitting TRBD1. Unmatched junction bases numbered 11, after V lost 3 bases and J lost 6 bases. The CDR3 consists of 15 residues. The V gene's germline CDR1 is SGHKS and CDR2 YYEKEE (reference sequence).

The CDR3 spells CSVGDYRTEAFF. CDR3 nucleotide sequence: TGCAGCGTGGGTGACTACCGCACTGAAGCTTTCTTT. The J gene is TRBJ1-1, the V gene TRBV29-1, with D unclear. V was shortened by 6 bases and J by 4 bases, with 12 bases between the two germline ends. The CDR3 covers 12 residues. Looked up from germline, CDR1 is SQVTM and CDR2 is ANQGSEA.